The rows below give T cell receptor beta chains drawn from one sample of a study of response to subunit inactivated influenza vaccine. MiXCR was run by TCRdb on the RT-PCR reads, yielding one entry per CDR3 protein. The table has about half a million distinct CDR3 sequences, around 8% seen once. Sequences were derived from PBMCs from blood, sampled less than 30 months after vaccination. The receptors were gathered from a man in his fifties or sixties who received an inactivated influenza vaccine. Each CDR3 is given with its conserved first and last residue. The order of the fields is clone size, D gene, J gene, V gene, CDR3 DNA, CDR3 protein. D genes are given only for firm matches. Size is stated for part of the rows, as once, few or many counts, or as a class when the clone is expanded.

size: .
D: .
J: TRBJ1-2
V: TRBV6-1
DNA: TGTGCCAGCAGAGGGACATTGAACTATGGCTACACCTTC
CDR3: CASRGTLNYGYTF

size: many
D: TRBD1
J: TRBJ2-5
V: TRBV20-1
DNA: TGCAGTGCTAAAGGGACAGGGAAAGAGACCCAGTACTTC
CDR3: CSAKGTGKETQYF

size: few
D: .
J: TRBJ1-3
V: TRBV6-5
DNA: TGTGCCAGCAGTTACGATACAGGGCGTGGAAACACCATATATTTT
CDR3: CASSYDTGRGNTIYF

size: many
D: .
J: TRBJ2-4
V: TRBV20-1
DNA: TGCAGTGCTAGTGACCCGGCCGGAAACATTCAGTACTTC
CDR3: CSASDPAGNIQYF

size: many
D: .
J: TRBJ2-7
V: TRBV6-5
DNA: TGTGCCAGCAGTTTGGGACAACCCCGTTACGAGCAGTACTTC
CDR3: CASSLGQPRYEQYF

size: .
D: TRBD1
J: TRBJ2-3
V: TRBV20-1
DNA: TGCAGTGCTGGCCCGGGACAGCCGGTTTCAGATACGCAGTATTTT
CDR3: CSAGPGQPVSDTQYF

size: few
D: .
J: TRBJ2-4
V: TRBV6-2/TRBV6-3
DNA: TGTGCCAGCAGTTACCGGGGGTTGACCAAAAACATTCAGTACTTC
CDR3: CASSYRGLTKNIQYF

size: few
D: .
J: TRBJ2-1
V: TRBV20-1
DNA: TGCAGTGCTAGAGGCCCCAGGGGCCGCTACAATGAGCAGTTCTTC
CDR3: CSARGPRGRYNEQFF

size: many
D: TRBD2
J: TRBJ2-3
V: TRBV5-1
DNA: TGCGCCAGCAAGACTAGCGGTAGCACAGATACGCAGTATTTT
CDR3: CASKTSGSTDTQYF

size: .
D: .
J: TRBJ1-1
V: TRBV20-1
DNA: TGCAGTGCTGTAGATATATTTCGGGGCTGGGCGACGAACACTGAAGCTTTCTTT
CDR3: CSAVDIFRGWATNTEAFF

size: many
D: TRBD1
J: TRBJ1-2
V: TRBV20-1
DNA: TGCAGTGGGACAGGGGACTATGGCTACACCTTC
CDR3: CSGTGDYGYTF

size: .
D: .
J: TRBJ2-5
V: TRBV29-1
DNA: TGCAGCGTGATGGGGGAGACCCAGTACTTC
CDR3: CSVMGETQYF

size: few
D: .
J: TRBJ2-1
V: TRBV11-2
DNA: TGTGCCAGCAGCCAGGGGTATGGTGGCCCTGAGCAGTTCTTC
CDR3: CASSQGYGGPEQFF

size: .
D: .
J: TRBJ1-1
V: TRBV4-1
DNA: TGCGCCAGCAGCCAAGACAGCCTGAAAGCTTTCTTT
CDR3: CASSQDSLKAFF

size: .
D: .
J: TRBJ2-5
V: TRBV30
DNA: TGTGCCTGGACTTCAGGTCTGGGGGCGAACCTTCAAGAGACCCAGTACTTC
CDR3: CAWTSGLGANLQETQYF

size: few
D: TRBD2
J: TRBJ2-3
V: TRBV7-8
DNA: TGTGCCAGCAGACTAGCGGGGGGTTTGGATACGCAGTATTTT
CDR3: CASRLAGGLDTQYF

size: .
D: .
J: TRBJ2-4
V: TRBV20-1
DNA: TGCAGTGCTAGAGGGGGGCCTCTGGGGGACATTCAGTACTTC
CDR3: CSARGGPLGDIQYF

size: .
D: .
J: TRBJ2-7
V: TRBV20-1
DNA: TGCAGTGCTAGAGTAGGGGGTCGGGAGACTTGGGGGGAGCAGTACTTC
CDR3: CSARVGGRETWGEQYF

size: few
D: TRBD2
J: TRBJ2-7
V: TRBV7-2
DNA: TGTGCCAGCAGCTTAGTTGGGACTAGCGACTACTACGAGCAGTACTTC
CDR3: CASSLVGTSDYYEQYF

size: few
D: TRBD2
J: TRBJ2-3
V: TRBV5-1
DNA: TGCGCCAGCTCGGGGACTACCACAGATACGCAGTATTTT
CDR3: CASSGTTTDTQYF

size: .
D: TRBD2
J: TRBJ2-1
V: TRBV20-1
DNA: TGCAGTGCTCCCCTCCCTAGCGGGAGGGGCTACAATGAGCAGTTCTTC
CDR3: CSAPLPSGRGYNEQFF

size: many
D: .
J: TRBJ1-2
V: TRBV25-1
DNA: TGTGCCAGCAGTGCCCAGCGGACTCCGGGATCGGCTAACTATGGCTACACCTTC
CDR3: CASSAQRTPGSANYGYTF

size: .
D: .
J: TRBJ1-4
V: TRBV4-2
DNA: TGTGCCAGCAGCCAAGGGGGATTTAATGAAAAACTGTTTTTT
CDR3: CASSQGGFNEKLFF

size: .
D: TRBD1
J: TRBJ2-2
V: TRBV6-1
DNA: TGTGCCAGCAGAAATACAGGGGCCCCGAACACCGGGGAGCTGTTTTTT
CDR3: CASRNTGAPNTGELFF

size: .
D: .
J: TRBJ1-4
V: TRBV4-3
DNA: TGCGCCAGCAGCCAAGATCGAGAGGAAAAACTGTTTTTT
CDR3: CASSQDREEKLFF

size: .
D: TRBD1
J: TRBJ2-7
V: TRBV24-1
DNA: TGTGCCACCAGTGTTTGGGACAGGGGCAATACCTACGAGCAGTACTTC
CDR3: CATSVWDRGNTYEQYF

size: .
D: TRBD1
J: TRBJ2-3
V: TRBV5-4
DNA: TGTGCCAGCAGATCTACAGGGGGCCAAGATACGCAGTATTTT
CDR3: CASRSTGGQDTQYF

size: .
D: .
J: TRBJ2-1
V: TRBV28
DNA: TGTGCCAGCGGGGGAGGGGGGGTCTCCTACAATGAGCAGTTCTTC
CDR3: CASGGGGVSYNEQFF

size: .
D: .
J: TRBJ1-5
V: TRBV10-3
DNA: TGTGCCATCAGTATGGACAGCCCCCAGCCCCAGCATTTT
CDR3: CAISMDSPQPQHF

size: .
D: .
J: TRBJ2-7
V: TRBV4-3
DNA: TGCGCCAGCAGCCAAGATCTGGGGATAACCTACGAGCAGTACTTC
CDR3: CASSQDLGITYEQYF

size: .
D: .
J: TRBJ2-7
V: TRBV28
DNA: TGTGCCAGCAGTTCTCTGCGAGTTACCTACGAGCAGTACTTC
CDR3: CASSSLRVTYEQYF

size: many
D: TRBD1
J: TRBJ1-1
V: TRBV12-3/TRBV12-4
DNA: TGTGCCAGCAGCCTACAAGATCAGGGGGCGATGAACACTGAAGCTTTCTTT
CDR3: CASSLQDQGAMNTEAFF

size: few
D: .
J: TRBJ2-7
V: TRBV12-3/TRBV12-4
DNA: TGTGCCAGCAGTTTCAGGTCCCGCGAGCAGTACTTC
CDR3: CASSFRSREQYF

size: .
D: TRBD1
J: TRBJ2-1
V: TRBV5-1
DNA: TGCGCCAGCAGCCCGGGACAGAACAATGAGCAGTTCTTC
CDR3: CASSPGQNNEQFF

size: few
D: TRBD2
J: TRBJ2-1
V: TRBV24-1
DNA: TGTGCCACCAGTGACCCCGGGACTAGCGGGGGAGTAGGGTATGAGCAGTTCTTC
CDR3: CATSDPGTSGGVGYEQFF

size: .
D: .
J: TRBJ2-2
V: TRBV27
DNA: TGTGCCAGCATTAACGCGAACACCGGGGAGCTGTTTTTT
CDR3: CASINANTGELFF

size: few
D: .
J: TRBJ2-1
V: TRBV6-5
DNA: TGTGCCAGCAGTTACTCCTCGGTGTACAATGAGCAGTTCTTC
CDR3: CASSYSSVYNEQFF

size: few
D: .
J: TRBJ2-7
V: TRBV30
DNA: TGTGCCTGGAGTGAAGGCCTCCGCCTGGGGAACGAGCAGTACTTC
CDR3: CAWSEGLRLGNEQYF

size: few
D: TRBD2
J: TRBJ2-1
V: TRBV11-2
DNA: TGTGCCAGCAGCTTAAGCCCTGGACTAGCGGAATACAATGAGCAGTTCTTC
CDR3: CASSLSPGLAEYNEQFF

size: few
D: .
J: TRBJ2-5
V: TRBV7-7
DNA: TGTGCCAGCAGCTTAAGGACTTGGGAGTTCCGAGAGGAGACCCAGTACTTC
CDR3: CASSLRTWEFREETQYF

size: few
D: TRBD2
J: TRBJ2-7
V: TRBV10-3
DNA: TGTGCCAGTCTAGCGGGGGGAGCCTACGAGCAGTACTTC
CDR3: CASLAGGAYEQYF

size: few
D: .
J: TRBJ2-1
V: TRBV20-1
DNA: TGCAGTGCTAGAGATCCGGGTGGACCCTACAATGAGCAGTTCTTC
CDR3: CSARDPGGPYNEQFF

size: many
D: .
J: TRBJ1-2
V: TRBV12-3/TRBV12-4
DNA: TGTGCCAGCAGTTTAGGGGTTGGAGGCTACACCTTC
CDR3: CASSLGVGGYTF

size: many
D: TRBD1
J: TRBJ2-5
V: TRBV6-2/TRBV6-3
DNA: TGTGCCAGCAGCCCAAGACAGGGGCGCCCACAAGAGACCCAGTACTTC
CDR3: CASSPRQGRPQETQYF

size: .
D: .
J: TRBJ2-7
V: TRBV7-2
DNA: TGTGCCAGCAGCCGTATGCCATACTACGAGCAGTACTTC
CDR3: CASSRMPYYEQYF

size: .
D: .
J: TRBJ2-7
V: TRBV20-1
DNA: TGCAGTGCTGATAACACAGGGTCCGAGCAGTACTTC
CDR3: CSADNTGSEQYF

size: many
D: TRBD2
J: TRBJ2-2
V: TRBV3-1
DNA: TGTGCCAGCAGCCAAGATTTACTAGCGGGGCTGTTTTTT
CDR3: CASSQDLLAGLFF

size: few
D: TRBD2
J: TRBJ2-3
V: TRBV20-1
DNA: TGCAGTGCTGCGACTAGCGGGGTCCCAATTTCGCAGTATTTT
CDR3: CSAATSGVPISQYF

size: few
D: .
J: TRBJ1-5
V: TRBV21-1
DNA: TGTGCCAGCAGCACTTCCTTAGCGGGGACTGACAATCAGCCCCAGCATTTT
CDR3: CASSTSLAGTDNQPQHF

size: many
D: .
J: TRBJ1-1
V: TRBV2
DNA: TGTGCCAGCAGTGAACGGTCGGACACTGAAGCTTTCTTT
CDR3: CASSERSDTEAFF

size: .
D: TRBD1
J: TRBJ2-7
V: TRBV12-3/TRBV12-4
DNA: TGTGCCAGCAGTTTAAGACAGGGGGTATACGAGCAGTACTTC
CDR3: CASSLRQGVYEQYF

size: few
D: .
J: TRBJ2-7
V: TRBV5-1
DNA: TGCGCCTCCACCCCGGTTCGCGGAACCGAGCAGTACTTC
CDR3: CASTPVRGTEQYF